The entry below gives a single T cell receptor beta chain sequence along with its context. This record belongs to a study of spatial heterogeneity in lung cancer. Turning to the study itself: Within raw reads, each unique TCR and UMI combination appeared on average more than ten times.

Individual TCR cDNA molecules each bore their own unique molecular identifier. MiXCR, applied by TCRdb to the 5' RACE reads, yields one record per CDR3 protein. The table has around 98,000 distinct CDR3 sequences, approximately 19% seen once. V shed 9 bases, J shed 8 bases, and the junction held 4 bases outside the gene matches. Germline V CDR1 and CDR2: KGHDR, SFDVKD. The CDR3 loop spans 12 amino acids. Time point reported: blood at routine non-recurrence follow-up after resection. In each case, whole RNA from tumor, nontumor lung or frozen PBMC was sequenced unsorted. The V call is TRBV24-1, the J call TRBJ2-1; 9 nucleotides match TRBD2. This specimen consisted of PBMCs, obtained at follow-up. The clonotype was recovered from a male donor with early-stage non-small cell lung cancer. Here the CDR3 DNA reads TGTGCCACCCGCGGGGGGGGCCATGAGCAGTTCTTC. Translated, it gives CATRGGGHEQFF.